The rows below give T cell receptor beta chains drawn from one sample of a study of T-cell memory formation after mild COVID-19. One entry per CDR3 protein, called by TCRdb with MiXCR from the 5' RACE reads. This sample has 150,000 to 200,000 distinct CDR3 sequences, with more than 9% found just once. Specimen: PBMCs or a T cell subset sorted from them (not recorded which). All receptors derive from a man between 18 and 29 years old who had mild COVID-19 (a few samples of this study predate the infection). Cell type and time point are not known. The CDR3 runs from the conserved cysteine through the conserved F or W. The D gene is left open where the match is weak. Clone size is shown for a subset of rows, as once, few, many or a class of expanded clone.

TGTGCCAGCAGCTTAGTGGGACAGGCTTCCTATGGCTACACCTTC,CASSLVGQASYGYTF,TRBJ1-2,TRBD1,NA,15,TRBV7-2
TGTGCCAGCTCACCCCGGACGGACTCCTTCTATGGCTACACCTTC,CASSPRTDSFYGYTF,TRBJ1-2,NA,few,15,TRBV18
TGTGCCAGCAGCATGCGGGACTCCTTTACGGAGCAGTACTTC,CASSMRDSFTEQYF,TRBJ2-7,NA,few,14,TRBV7-9
TGTGCCAGCAGTTACCATCTGGCCGGGGAGCTGTTTTTT,CASSYHLAGELFF,TRBJ2-2,NA,few,13,TRBV6-2/TRBV6-3
TGTGCCAGCAGCGTAGTTGGTAGCGGGGCCTACAATGAGCAGTTCTTC,CASSVVGSGAYNEQFF,TRBJ2-1,TRBD2,NA,16,TRBV9
TGTGCCAGCAGTTACTCGTTGACAGGGTTGAACACTGAAGCTTTCTTT,CASSYSLTGLNTEAFF,TRBJ1-1,TRBD1,few,16,TRBV6-5
TGTGCCAGCAGCCCATTCGAAGGGGAAGAGACCCAGTACTTC,CASSPFEGEETQYF,TRBJ2-5,NA,NA,14,TRBV12-3/TRBV12-4
TGTGCCAGCAGCTTAGAAACTCTGTCTGGGATAAACACCGGGGAGCTGTTTTTT,CASSLETLSGINTGELFF,TRBJ2-2,NA,few,18,TRBV7-6
TGTGCCAGCGTCCTGGGGAAGGCGCGGTATTTT,CASVLGKARYF,TRBJ2-3,NA,NA,11,TRBV2
TGTGCCAGCTCGATGACAGGCCTCCGGGAACTGGTCTACGAGCAGTACTTC,CASSMTGLRELVYEQYF,TRBJ2-7,NA,few,17,TRBV18
TGTGCCAGCAGTACGGACGGAAATTCACCCCTCCACTTT,CASSTDGNSPLHF,TRBJ1-6,NA,many,13,TRBV6-2/TRBV6-3
TGCGCCAGCAGCTTGGTGGGGGGAGACACTGAAGCTTTCTTT,CASSLVGGDTEAFF,TRBJ1-1,NA,few,14,TRBV5-1
TGCGCCAGCAGCTTGGCCATCATTAGCGGGGAAGAGACCCAGTACTTC,CASSLAIISGEETQYF,TRBJ2-5,TRBD2,NA,16,TRBV5-1
TGTGCCAGCAGTTTGAGCGCAGGAACTCCGGAGACCCAGTACTTC,CASSLSAGTPETQYF,TRBJ2-5,NA,many,15,TRBV12-3/TRBV12-4
TGTGCCAGTCGCCCGGGGGGGGATCGAGAAAAACTGTTTTTT,CASRPGGDREKLFF,TRBJ1-4,NA,few,14,TRBV7-2
TGTGCCAGCAGAGATACAGGGTACCAAGAGACCCAGTACTTC,CASRDTGYQETQYF,TRBJ2-5,NA,few,14,TRBV7-8
TGTGCCAGCAGCCTCACTCAAAATCAGCCCCAGCATTTT,CASSLTQNQPQHF,TRBJ1-5,NA,few,13,TRBV7-2
TGTGCCAGCAGCTCAACGGACAGGGCGGGCTATGGCTACACCTTC,CASSSTDRAGYGYTF,TRBJ1-2,TRBD1,few,15,TRBV7-2
TGCGCCAGCAGCGTGGGGAGCGGGGGGCAAAATGAGCAGTTCTTC,CASSVGSGGQNEQFF,TRBJ2-1,TRBD2,few,15,TRBV5-1
TGTGCCTGGACAGGGGATACGCAGTATTTT,CAWTGDTQYF,TRBJ2-3,NA,few,10,TRBV30
TGTGCCACCAGCAGAGACTCCCTAGCGGGGGGCCTGTACGAGCAGTACTTC,CATSRDSLAGGLYEQYF,TRBJ2-7,TRBD2,NA,17,TRBV15
TGTGCCAGCAGAGATCCGGGACAAGTTGAAGCTTTCTTT,CASRDPGQVEAFF,TRBJ1-1,NA,NA,13,TRBV6-6
TGCAGCGTGGCCTATAGCGGGGGAGGCACCGGGGAGCTGTTTTTT,CSVAYSGGGTGELFF,TRBJ2-2,TRBD2,NA,15,TRBV29-1
TGTGCCAGTAGTGTGAAAGGCGGACCCCAGCATTTT,CASSVKGGPQHF,TRBJ1-5,NA,NA,12,TRBV19
TGTGCCAGCAGATACAGCCAGGCACCCCTCCACTTT,CASRYSQAPLHF,TRBJ1-6,NA,few,12,TRBV7-2
TGTGCCAGCAGTTTAGGAGGGGTAAAGGACTACGAGCAGTACTTC,CASSLGGVKDYEQYF,TRBJ2-7,NA,many,15,TRBV12-3/TRBV12-4
TGTGCCAGCAGCCTCTTCGGGGGCGCAGTAGATACGCAGTATTTT,CASSLFGGAVDTQYF,TRBJ2-3,NA,few,15,TRBV5-4
TGCAGCGTTGCCCTAGCGGCCGAGACCCAGTACTTC,CSVALAAETQYF,TRBJ2-5,TRBD2,few,12,TRBV29-1
TGTGCCAGCAGCCCTAGCGGGGCCCCCTACAATGAGCAGTTCTTC,CASSPSGAPYNEQFF,TRBJ2-1,TRBD2,NA,15,TRBV6-2/TRBV6-3
TGTGCCAGCAGCCAAGGCAGAGACAACTATGGCTACACCTTC,CASSQGRDNYGYTF,TRBJ1-2,NA,many,14,TRBV3-1
TGTGCCAGCAGCACCCGGACTAGCGGGGGGGCGCGTTCTCACGAGCAGTACTTC,CASSTRTSGGARSHEQYF,TRBJ2-7,TRBD2,NA,18,TRBV7-2
TGTGCCAGCAGCCAAGATACCGCGGGGGGATGGGTAAATGAGCAGTTCTTC,CASSQDTAGGWVNEQFF,TRBJ2-1,TRBD2,few,17,TRBV4-2
TGTGCCAGCAGCCTGGGACATTCGGACAGGGGGCAGTTTAATGAGCAGTTCTTC,CASSLGHSDRGQFNEQFF,TRBJ2-1,TRBD1,NA,18,TRBV3-1
TGTGCCAGCAGGCCCGGGACGGACTTTGGGGAACTGTTTTTT,CASRPGTDFGELFF,TRBJ1-4,NA,NA,14,TRBV6-4
TGTGCCAGCAGTTTATTCGGACTAGCGGGGGGAAAGGATACGCAGTATTTT,CASSLFGLAGGKDTQYF,TRBJ2-3,TRBD2,NA,17,TRBV12-3/TRBV12-4
TGCGCCAGCACTTGGGGACTAGCGGGGGCACTGTACAATGAGCAGTTCTTC,CASTWGLAGALYNEQFF,TRBJ2-1,TRBD2,few,17,TRBV5-1
TGTGCCACCGTGCCGATTTTAGGGGGCTCTGGGGCCAACGTCCTGACTTTC,CATVPILGGSGANVLTF,TRBJ2-6,NA,NA,17,TRBV10-3
TGTGCCAGCTCACGCCTGACAGGGGTCCAAGAGACCCAGTACTTC,CASSRLTGVQETQYF,TRBJ2-5,TRBD1,NA,15,TRBV18
TGTGCCAGCAACCGTGGGTCAACTAATGAAAAACTGTTTTTT,CASNRGSTNEKLFF,TRBJ1-4,NA,few,14,TRBV28
TGTGCCAGCAGTTTGAGAGAGCACAATCAGCCCCAGCATTTT,CASSLREHNQPQHF,TRBJ1-5,NA,few,14,TRBV12-3/TRBV12-4
TGTGCCAGCAGCTTAGCGGGGGGCCGCACAGATACGCAGTATTTT,CASSLAGGRTDTQYF,TRBJ2-3,NA,NA,15,TRBV7-2
TGTGCCAGCAGTCGAGGGGAGGTCACCGGGGAGCTGTTTTTT,CASSRGEVTGELFF,TRBJ2-2,NA,NA,14,TRBV12-3/TRBV12-4
TGTGCCAGCAGCCTCTCGGGGCAGGGATCCTACGAGCAGTACTTC,CASSLSGQGSYEQYF,TRBJ2-7,NA,NA,15,TRBV7-6
TGCAGTGCTACGTGGAACACCGGGGAGCTGTTTTTT,CSATWNTGELFF,TRBJ2-2,NA,NA,12,TRBV20-1
TGTGCCAGCAGCCGCGATCTGGGTGGAGAGACCCAGTACTTC,CASSRDLGGETQYF,TRBJ2-5,NA,few,14,TRBV4-2
TGTGCCAGCAGCCAGGAAGGGGTGCGGGGCTACACCTTC,CASSQEGVRGYTF,TRBJ1-2,NA,few,13,TRBV3-1
TGTGCCAGCAGCTTCAGTAGACAAGAGACCCAGTACTTC,CASSFSRQETQYF,TRBJ2-5,NA,NA,13,TRBV7-6
TGTGCCAGCAGTTTTGAAGAAGAGACCCAGTACTTC,CASSFEEETQYF,TRBJ2-5,NA,once,12,TRBV12-3/TRBV12-4
TGCGCCAGCAGCTTCTCTGGACAGAACTATGGCTACACCTTC,CASSFSGQNYGYTF,TRBJ1-2,NA,NA,14,TRBV5-1
TGTGCCAGCAGTTTCCCCGGTGATCAGCCCCAGCATTTT,CASSFPGDQPQHF,TRBJ1-5,NA,NA,13,TRBV28
TGCGCCAGCAGCCCGGGGACAGCTTTACAAGGGGAGCAGTTCTTC,CASSPGTALQGEQFF,TRBJ2-1,TRBD1,many,15,TRBV5-1
TGTGCCAGCAGCTTAGGGCTAGCGGGGGGAACCCCCTACAATGAGCAGTTCTTC,CASSLGLAGGTPYNEQFF,TRBJ2-1,TRBD2,NA,18,TRBV7-9
TGCAGTGCTAGGGACAGGGGCGGGTACGAGCAGTACTTC,CSARDRGGYEQYF,TRBJ2-7,TRBD1,few,13,TRBV20-1
TGTGCCAGCAGCTTGGCGCCTGGGGCATCCAATGAGCAGTTCTTC,CASSLAPGASNEQFF,TRBJ2-1,NA,NA,15,TRBV7-7
TGTGCCAGCAGCACACCGACAGGGAGAGGCGTTGGCTACACCTTC,CASSTPTGRGVGYTF,TRBJ1-2,TRBD1,few,15,TRBV7-9
TGTGCCAGCAGCTCTCGACCGGGACTTATCTTGGTGGCTAACTATGGCTACACCTTC,CASSSRPGLILVANYGYTF,TRBJ1-2,NA,few,19,TRBV7-6
TGTGCCAGCAGCTCGTCGGGGGAGACCCAGTACTTC,CASSSSGETQYF,TRBJ2-5,NA,many,12,TRBV7-9